This T cell receptor beta chain was recorded in a study of blood T cell repertoires in COVID-19. Study information: Donors in the United States, Italy and Spain gave samples during acute or convalescent COVID-19. PBMCs, B-cell-depleted T cells, or T cells provided the cDNA or gDNA that made up the material.

TCRdb's copy holds only in-frame clones and misses some; the assay was immunoSEQ multiplex PCR. The sample yields under 300,000 clones, 83% seen once. This CDR3 has 15 amino acids. V was pared by 6 bases and J by 5 bases, with 19 bases between. In germline, CDR1 is LNHDA, CDR2 SQIVND (reference sequence). Input material: peripheral blood. The TCR was taken from a woman between 45 and 65 years old who had recovered from COVID-19. V is TRBV19 and J is TRBJ1-1; D possibly corresponds to TRBD1 (6 bases). This CDR3 reads CASSQNQGRGTEAFF. The CDR3 DNA is TGTGCCAGTAGCCAAAATCAGGGGCGAGGGACTGAAGCTTTCTTT.